Described below is a single T cell receptor (beta chain) sequence and its context. Its antigen is currently unknown. Methods described previously, with TCR primers listed, were used for bulk TCR libraries. One entry per CDR3 protein results from TCRdb running MiXCR on the PCR reads. The sample shows more than 450,000 distinct CDR3 sequences, about 26% of them seen only once. This sample is drawn from a study of molecular identifiers for immune sequencing clone quantification. Study-wide findings and caveats: In naive cells, under 1% of molecules belonged to clones above 20 RNA copies, against over 99% in effector cells.

The authors sorted naive CD8 T cells as CD8+CD4-CCR7+CD45RA+. The origin of this receptor is a human donor in good health. Some libraries in this study had Jurkat cell RNA spiked in. Source material: naive CD8+ T cells from blood, with Jurkat cell RNA spiked in. Described subset: FACS-sorted CD8+CD4-CCR7+CD45RA+ naive T cells.

The CDR3 protein is CASSPWDRSNTGELFF. CDR3 sequence (DNA): TGTGCCAGTAGTCCATGGGACAGATCGAACACCGGGGAGCTGTTTTTT. The chain couples TRBV19 to TRBJ2-2; 7 positions agree with TRBD1. CDR1 LNHDA and CDR2 SQIVND come from the germline V gene (reference sequence). The V gene end was trimmed by 5 bases and the J gene end by 0 bases; junction bases not matched to a gene: 6. CDR3 size: 16 residues.